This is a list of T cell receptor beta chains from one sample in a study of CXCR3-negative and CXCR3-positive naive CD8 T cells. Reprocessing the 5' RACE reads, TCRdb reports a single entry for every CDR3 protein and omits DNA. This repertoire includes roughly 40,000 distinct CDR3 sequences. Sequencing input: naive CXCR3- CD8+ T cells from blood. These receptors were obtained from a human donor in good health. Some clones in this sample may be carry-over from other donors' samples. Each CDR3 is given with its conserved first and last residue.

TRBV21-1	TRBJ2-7	CASSATGAYEQYF
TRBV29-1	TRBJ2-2	CSVEDQEGARTGELFF
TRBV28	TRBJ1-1	CASSLLFPNTEAFF
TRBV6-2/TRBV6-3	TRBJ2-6	CASSYSYGLGVAGANVLTF
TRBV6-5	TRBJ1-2	CASSHPNGPNNYGYTF
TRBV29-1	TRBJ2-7	CSVGSGAYEQYF
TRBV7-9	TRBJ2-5	CASSFLEGPRETQYF
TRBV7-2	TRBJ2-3	CASSPSGGVGTDTQYF
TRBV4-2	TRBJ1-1	CAGSHFQTIQGAFF
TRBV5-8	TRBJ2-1	CASSSPGQGNNEQFF
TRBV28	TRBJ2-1	CAISSGGPGEQFF
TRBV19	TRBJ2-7	CASSPRTGPTYEQYF
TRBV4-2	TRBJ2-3	CASSQTPWGSESTDTQYF
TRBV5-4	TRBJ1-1	CASSFSSATEAFF
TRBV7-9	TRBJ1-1	CASSKTTGDRAYTEAFF